This T cell receptor (beta chain) was retrieved from a study of blood T cell repertoires in COVID-19. Sequencing was performed with immunoSEQ multiplex PCR; in TCRdb, only in-frame clones are kept and a portion is missing. This sample has tens of thousands of clones, with 75% to 90% found just once. Germline CDR1 reads SGHRS; CDR2 reads YFSETQ. Trimming cost V 1 base and J 5 bases; bases outside gene matches: 6. The CDR3 spans 16 residues. The receptor was isolated from a man aged 25-45 years with acute or convalescent COVID-19. The specimen sequenced was peripheral blood. The gene calls are TRBV5-1 and TRBJ1-4; 9 bases map to TRBD1. The CDR3 sequence is CASSLTGGTGNEKLFF. The CDR3 nucleotides are TGCGCCAGCAGCTTGACAGGGGGCACGGGAAATGAAAAACTGTTTTTT.